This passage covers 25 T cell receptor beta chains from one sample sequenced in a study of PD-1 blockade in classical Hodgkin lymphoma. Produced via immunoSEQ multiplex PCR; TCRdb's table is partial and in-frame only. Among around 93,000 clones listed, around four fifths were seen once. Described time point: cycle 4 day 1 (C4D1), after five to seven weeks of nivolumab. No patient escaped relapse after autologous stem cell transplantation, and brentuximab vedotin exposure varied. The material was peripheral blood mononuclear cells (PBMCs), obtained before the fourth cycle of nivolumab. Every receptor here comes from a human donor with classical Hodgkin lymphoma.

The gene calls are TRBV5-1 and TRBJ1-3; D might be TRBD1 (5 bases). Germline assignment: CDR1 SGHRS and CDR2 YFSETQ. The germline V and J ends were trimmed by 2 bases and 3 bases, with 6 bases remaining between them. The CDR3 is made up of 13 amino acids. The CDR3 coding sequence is TGCGCCAGCAGCTTCGACAGTGGAAACACCATATATTTT. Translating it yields CASSFDSGNTIYF.

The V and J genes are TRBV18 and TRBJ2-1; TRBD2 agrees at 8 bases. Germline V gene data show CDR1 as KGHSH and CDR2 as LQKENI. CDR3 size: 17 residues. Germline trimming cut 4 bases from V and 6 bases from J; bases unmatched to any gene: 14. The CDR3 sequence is CASSRPGLGTPTNEQFF. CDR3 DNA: TGTGCCAGCTCACGGCCGGGACTAGGGACCCCCACCAATGAGCAGTTCTTC.

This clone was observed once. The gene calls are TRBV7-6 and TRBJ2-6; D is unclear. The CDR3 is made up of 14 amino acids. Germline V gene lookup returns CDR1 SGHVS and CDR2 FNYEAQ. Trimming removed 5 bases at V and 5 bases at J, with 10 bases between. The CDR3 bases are TGTGCCAGCAGCCCCCTGGCCCGGGCCAACGTCCTGACTTTC. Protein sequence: CASSPLARANVLTF.

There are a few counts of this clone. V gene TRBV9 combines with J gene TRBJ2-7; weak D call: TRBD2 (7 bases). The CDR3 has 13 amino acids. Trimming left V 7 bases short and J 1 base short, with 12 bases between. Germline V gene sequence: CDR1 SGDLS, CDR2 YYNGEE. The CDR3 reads CASSRGASYEQYF. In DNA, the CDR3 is TGTGCCAGCTCCCGGGGGGCGTCCTACGAGCAGTACTTC. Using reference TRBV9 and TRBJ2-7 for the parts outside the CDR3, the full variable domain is DSGVTQTPKHLITATGQRVTLRCSPRSGDLSVYWYQQSLDQGLQFLIQYYNGEERAKGNILERFSAQQFPDLHSELNLSSLELGDSALYFCASSRGASYEQYFGPGTRLTVT.

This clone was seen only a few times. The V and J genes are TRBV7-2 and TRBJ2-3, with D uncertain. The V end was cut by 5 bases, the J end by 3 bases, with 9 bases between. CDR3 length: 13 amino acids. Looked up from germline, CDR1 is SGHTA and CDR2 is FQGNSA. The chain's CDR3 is CASSLPSTDTQYF. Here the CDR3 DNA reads TGTGCCAGCAGCCTCCCTAGTACAGATACGCAGTATTTT.

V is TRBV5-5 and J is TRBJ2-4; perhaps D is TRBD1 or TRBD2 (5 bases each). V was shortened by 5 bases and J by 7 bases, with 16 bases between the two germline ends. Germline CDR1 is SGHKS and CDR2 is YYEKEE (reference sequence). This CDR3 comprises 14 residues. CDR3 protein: CASRDEGNTNIQYF. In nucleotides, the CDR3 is TGTGCCAGCAGGGATGAGGGGAACACGAACATTCAGTACTTC.

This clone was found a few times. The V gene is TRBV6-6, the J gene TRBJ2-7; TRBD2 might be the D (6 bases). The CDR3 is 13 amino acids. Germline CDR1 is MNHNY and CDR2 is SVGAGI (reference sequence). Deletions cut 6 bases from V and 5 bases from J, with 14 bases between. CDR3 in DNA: TGTGCCAGCAGGCCCCGGGAGTCACACGAGCAGTACTTC. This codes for CASRPRESHEQYF.

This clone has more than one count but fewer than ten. This chain's CDR3 is CASSFRQTNNSPLHF. CDR3 in DNA: TGTGCCAGCAGCTTCAGGCAGACTAATAATTCACCCCTCCACTTT. The chain recombines TRBV7-2 with TRBJ1-6, with D unclear. The CDR3 runs to 15 residues. CDR1 is SGHTA and CDR2 is FQGNSA in the germline V gene. The ends were cut back, 3 bases at V and 5 bases at J, with 11 bases in the middle.

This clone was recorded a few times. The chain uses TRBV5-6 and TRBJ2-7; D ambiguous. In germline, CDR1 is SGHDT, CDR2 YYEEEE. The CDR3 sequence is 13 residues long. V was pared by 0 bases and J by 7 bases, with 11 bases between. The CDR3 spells CASSLGARPEQYF. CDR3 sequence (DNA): TGTGCCAGCAGCTTGGGGGCCAGACCGGAGCAGTACTTC.

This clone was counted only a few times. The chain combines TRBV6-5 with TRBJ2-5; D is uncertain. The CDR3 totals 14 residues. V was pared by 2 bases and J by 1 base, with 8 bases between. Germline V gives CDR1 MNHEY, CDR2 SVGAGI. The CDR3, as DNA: TGTGCCAGCAGTTACGGAGTAGCCCAAGAGACCCAGTACTTC. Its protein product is CASSYGVAQETQYF.

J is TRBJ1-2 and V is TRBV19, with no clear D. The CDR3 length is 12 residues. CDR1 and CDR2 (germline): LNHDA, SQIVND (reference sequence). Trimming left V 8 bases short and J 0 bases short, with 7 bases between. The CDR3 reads CASVGANYGYTF. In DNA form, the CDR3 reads TGTGCCAGTGTCGGGGCTAACTATGGCTACACCTTC. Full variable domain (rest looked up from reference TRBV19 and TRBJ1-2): DGGITQSPKYLFRKEGQNVTLSCEQNLNHDAMYWYRQDPGQGLRLIYYSQIVNDFQKGDIAEGYSVSREKKESFPLTVTSAQKNPTAFYLCASVGANYGYTFGSGTRLTVV.

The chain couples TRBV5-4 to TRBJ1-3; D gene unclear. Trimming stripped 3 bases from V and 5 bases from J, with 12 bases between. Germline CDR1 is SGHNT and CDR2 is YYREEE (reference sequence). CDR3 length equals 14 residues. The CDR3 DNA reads TGTGCCAGCAGCTCACAAGGAATCCGAAACACCATATATTTT. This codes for CASSSQGIRNTIYF.

The CDR3 bases are TGCGCCAGCAGCTCCACTAGCGGGAGGGCCGATGAGCAGTTCTTC. Encoded protein: CASSSTSGRADEQFF. The chain joins TRBV4-3 to TRBJ2-1; 13 positions agree with TRBD2. The CDR3 is 15 residues long. The germline V gene encodes CDR1 LGHNA and CDR2 YSLEER. The trim removed 5 bases at V and 8 bases at J, leaving 6 bases unmatched.

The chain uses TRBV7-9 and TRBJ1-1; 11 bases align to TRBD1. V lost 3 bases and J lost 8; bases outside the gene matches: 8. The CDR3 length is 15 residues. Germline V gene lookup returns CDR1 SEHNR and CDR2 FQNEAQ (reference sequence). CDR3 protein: CASSLDGQGAREAFF. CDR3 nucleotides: TGTGCCAGCAGCTTGGATGGACAGGGGGCGCGGGAAGCTTTCTTT.

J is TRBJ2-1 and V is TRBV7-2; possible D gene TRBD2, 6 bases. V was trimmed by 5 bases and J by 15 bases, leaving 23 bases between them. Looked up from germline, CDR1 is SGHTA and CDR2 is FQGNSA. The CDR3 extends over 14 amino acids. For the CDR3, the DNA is TGTGCCAGCAGCCCGCAGCCGGGAGTTCCCTTATGGTTCTTC. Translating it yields CASSPQPGVPLWFF.

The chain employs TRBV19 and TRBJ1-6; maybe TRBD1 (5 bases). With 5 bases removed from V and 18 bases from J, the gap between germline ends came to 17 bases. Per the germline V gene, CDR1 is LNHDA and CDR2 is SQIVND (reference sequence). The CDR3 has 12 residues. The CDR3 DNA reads TGTGCCAGTAGTCCCACCGGGGGGACGCCCCACTTT. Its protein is CASSPTGGTPHF.

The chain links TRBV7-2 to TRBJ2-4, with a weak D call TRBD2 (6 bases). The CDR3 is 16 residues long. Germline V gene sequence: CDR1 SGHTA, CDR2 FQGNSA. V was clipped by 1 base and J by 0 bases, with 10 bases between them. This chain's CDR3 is CASSLDVSGAKNIQYF. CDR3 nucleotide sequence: TGTGCCAGCAGCTTAGATGTTAGCGGAGCCAAAAACATTCAGTACTTC.

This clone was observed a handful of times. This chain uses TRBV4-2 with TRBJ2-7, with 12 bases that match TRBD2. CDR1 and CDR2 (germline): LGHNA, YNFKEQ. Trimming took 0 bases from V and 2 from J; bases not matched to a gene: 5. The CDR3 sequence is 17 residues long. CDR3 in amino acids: CASSQDTRLAGAYEQYF. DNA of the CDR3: TGTGCCAGCAGCCAAGATACCCGACTAGCGGGGGCCTACGAGCAGTACTTC.

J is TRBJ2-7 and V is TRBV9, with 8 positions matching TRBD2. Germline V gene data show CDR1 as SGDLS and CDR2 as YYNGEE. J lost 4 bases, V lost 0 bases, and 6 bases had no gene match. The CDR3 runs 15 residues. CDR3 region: CASSVGGGTLYEQYF. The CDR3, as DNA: TGTGCCAGCAGCGTAGGCGGGGGGACCTTGTACGAGCAGTACTTC.

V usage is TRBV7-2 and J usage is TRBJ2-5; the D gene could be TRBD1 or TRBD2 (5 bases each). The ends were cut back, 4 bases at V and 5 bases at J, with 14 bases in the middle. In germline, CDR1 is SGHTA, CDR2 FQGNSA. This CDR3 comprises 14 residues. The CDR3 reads CASSYGDGWETQYF. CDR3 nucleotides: TGTGCCAGCAGCTACGGGGACGGGTGGGAGACCCAGTACTTC.

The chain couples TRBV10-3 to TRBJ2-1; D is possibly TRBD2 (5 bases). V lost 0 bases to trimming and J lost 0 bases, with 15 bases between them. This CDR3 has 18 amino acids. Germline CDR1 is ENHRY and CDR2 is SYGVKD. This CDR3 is CAISESGVVTLSYNEQFF. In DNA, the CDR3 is TGTGCCATCAGTGAGTCGGGAGTAGTCACCCTCTCCTACAATGAGCAGTTCTTC.

The DNA for the CDR3 is TGTGCCAGCAGTTACTGGGTCCAGGGGAGCGGAGAGACCCAGTACTTC. Encoded protein: CASSYWVQGSGETQYF. The chain uses TRBV6-5 and TRBJ2-5, with TRBD1 as a possible D gene (6 bases). Germline V gene sequence: CDR1 MNHEY, CDR2 SVGAGI. Between the trimmed V and J ends, which lost 1 base and 4 bases, there was a span of 16 bases. The CDR3 extends over 16 amino acids.

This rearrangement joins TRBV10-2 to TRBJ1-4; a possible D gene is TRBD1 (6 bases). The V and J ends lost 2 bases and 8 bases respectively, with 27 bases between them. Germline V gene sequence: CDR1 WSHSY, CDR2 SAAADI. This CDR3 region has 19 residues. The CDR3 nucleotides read TGCGCCAGCAGTGAGCCTAGCAGCCCTCATACAGGGTTCACCGAAAAACTGTTTTTT. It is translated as CASSEPSSPHTGFTEKLFF.

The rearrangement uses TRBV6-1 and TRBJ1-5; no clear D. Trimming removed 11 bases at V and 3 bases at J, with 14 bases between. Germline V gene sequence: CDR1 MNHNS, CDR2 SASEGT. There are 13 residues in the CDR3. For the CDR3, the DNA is TGTGCCGACCAGGTAAGGGACAATCAGCCCCAGCATTTT. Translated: CADQVRDNQPQHF.

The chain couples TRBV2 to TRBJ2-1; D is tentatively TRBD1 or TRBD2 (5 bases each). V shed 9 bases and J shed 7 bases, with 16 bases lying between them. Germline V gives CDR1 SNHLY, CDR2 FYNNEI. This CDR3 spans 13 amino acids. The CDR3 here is CARAQGTGNEQFF. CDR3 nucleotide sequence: TGTGCCAGGGCCCAAGGGACGGGGAATGAGCAGTTCTTC.